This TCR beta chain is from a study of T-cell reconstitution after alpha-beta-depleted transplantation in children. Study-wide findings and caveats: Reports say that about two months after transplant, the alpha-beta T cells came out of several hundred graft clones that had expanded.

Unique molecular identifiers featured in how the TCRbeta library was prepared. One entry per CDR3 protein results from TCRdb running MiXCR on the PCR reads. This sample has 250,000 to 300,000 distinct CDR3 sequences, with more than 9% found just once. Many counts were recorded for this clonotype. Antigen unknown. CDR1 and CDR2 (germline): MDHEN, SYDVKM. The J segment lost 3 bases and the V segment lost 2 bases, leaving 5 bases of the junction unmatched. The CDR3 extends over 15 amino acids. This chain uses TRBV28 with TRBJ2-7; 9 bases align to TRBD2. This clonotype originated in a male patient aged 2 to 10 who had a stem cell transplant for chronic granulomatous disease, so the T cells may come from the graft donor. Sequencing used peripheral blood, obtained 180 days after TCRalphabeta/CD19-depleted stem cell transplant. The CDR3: CASSLPSSGIYEQYF. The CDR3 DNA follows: TGTGCCAGCAGTTTACCGTCTAGCGGGATCTACGAGCAGTACTTC.